Listed below are T cell receptor beta chains from one sample, sequenced in a study of T cells after yellow fever vaccination. In TCRdb, the 5' RACE reads were re-called with MiXCR into one record per CDR3 protein. This table holds 150,000 to 200,000 distinct CDR3 sequences, around 7% found once. Sequences were derived from CD4+ T cells sorted from PBMCs, sampled 4 to 6 days after the first yellow fever vaccination. The origin of the receptors is a man younger than 35 who received the YFV17D yellow fever vaccine. CDR3s include the opening cysteine and the closing phenylalanine or tryptophan. A D gene is named only where the DNA matches it firmly. For some rows the clone size is stated as once, few or many, or as a class when expanded; others skip it.

size: .; J: TRBJ2-1; D: .; V: TRBV5-1; DNA: TGCGCCAGCAGCTTCGGGGGGCCCTACAATGAGCAGTTCTTC; CDR3: CASSFGGPYNEQFF
size: few; J: TRBJ2-1; D: .; V: TRBV9; DNA: TGTGCCAGCAGCGTAGAGTTGGCCTACAATGAGCAGTTCTTC; CDR3: CASSVELAYNEQFF
size: many; J: TRBJ2-1; D: .; V: TRBV7-9; DNA: TGTGCCAGCAGCTTAGTTCTACAGGCTTACAATGAGCAGTTCTTC; CDR3: CASSLVLQAYNEQFF
size: few; J: TRBJ2-5; D: .; V: TRBV29-1; DNA: TGCAGCGTGGAAGACACCGGGAAACAAGAGACCCAGTACTTC; CDR3: CSVEDTGKQETQYF
size: many; J: TRBJ1-5; D: .; V: TRBV7-2; DNA: TGTGCCAGCAGCCAGGGATCGGGAAATCAGCCCCAGCATTTT; CDR3: CASSQGSGNQPQHF
size: .; J: TRBJ1-5; D: .; V: TRBV15; DNA: TGTGCCACCAGCAGAGATTCCGACCAGCCCCAGCATTTT; CDR3: CATSRDSDQPQHF
size: many; J: TRBJ1-5; D: .; V: TRBV4-3; DNA: TGCGCCAGCAGCCAAGATGTCGTTGCTCAGCCCCAGCATTTT; CDR3: CASSQDVVAQPQHF
size: few; J: TRBJ2-1; D: .; V: TRBV19; DNA: TGTGCCAGTAGTATTTCTTGGGAGCAGTTCTTC; CDR3: CASSISWEQFF
size: many; J: TRBJ2-7; D: .; V: TRBV6-1; DNA: TGTGCCAGCAGGGAAAACAGTTTCTACGAGCAGTACTTC; CDR3: CASRENSFYEQYF
size: many; J: TRBJ1-3; D: .; V: TRBV5-1; DNA: TGCGCCAGCAGCTTGAATACTGCGGATGGAAACACCATATATTTT; CDR3: CASSLNTADGNTIYF
size: few; J: TRBJ2-5; D: .; V: TRBV7-2; DNA: TGTGCCAGCAGCTTACAGTACCAAGAGACCCAGTACTTC; CDR3: CASSLQYQETQYF
size: many; J: TRBJ1-2; D: .; V: TRBV6-2/TRBV6-3; DNA: TGTGCCAGCACCTCGGTCAGAAACTATGGCTACACCTTC; CDR3: CASTSVRNYGYTF
size: .; J: TRBJ1-5; D: .; V: TRBV20-1; DNA: TGCAGTGCTAGAAGCTTTGGATCCCATCAGCCCCAGCATTTT; CDR3: CSARSFGSHQPQHF
size: many; J: TRBJ2-1; D: TRBD2; V: TRBV7-9; DNA: TGTGCCAGCAGCCCGGCTAGCGGGGGCCAGTTCGAGCAGTTCTTC; CDR3: CASSPASGGQFEQFF
size: .; J: TRBJ2-3; D: .; V: TRBV7-9; DNA: TGTGCCAGCAGCTTTCTGGGGGCCGTCACAGATACGCAGTATTTT; CDR3: CASSFLGAVTDTQYF
size: many; J: TRBJ2-5; D: .; V: TRBV6-2/TRBV6-3; DNA: TGTGCCAGCAGTGCGGGTGAAGAGACCCAGTACTTC; CDR3: CASSAGEETQYF
size: few; J: TRBJ2-5; D: TRBD2; V: TRBV9; DNA: TGTGCCAGCAGCGTTGGGGGGACTAGCGGGGGCCCCCGGGTGGAGACCCAGTACTTC; CDR3: CASSVGGTSGGPRVETQYF
size: .; J: TRBJ2-1; D: TRBD2; V: TRBV5-1; DNA: TGCGCCAGCAGCTTGGCCGGACTAGCGAGGCATGAGCAGTTCTTC; CDR3: CASSLAGLARHEQFF
size: many; J: TRBJ1-1; D: .; V: TRBV20-1; DNA: TGCAGTGCTAGGCGCCTATTCAGTAGCCAGGGTAGGAACACTGAAGCTTTCTTT; CDR3: CSARRLFSSQGRNTEAFF
size: once; J: TRBJ1-2; D: TRBD1; V: TRBV29-1; DNA: TGCAGCGTTGTAACCCCGGGACAGGGGACCTATGGCTACACCTTC; CDR3: CSVVTPGQGTYGYTF
size: few; J: TRBJ1-2; D: TRBD1; V: TRBV5-4; DNA: TGTGCCAGCAGCCCGGAAGGGACAGGGAACTATGGCTACACCTTC; CDR3: CASSPEGTGNYGYTF
size: many; J: TRBJ1-5; D: .; V: TRBV10-3; DNA: TGTGCCATCAGTGGCCGGGACATTCGAGGGGACAATCAGCCCCAGCATTTT; CDR3: CAISGRDIRGDNQPQHF
size: .; J: TRBJ2-1; D: TRBD1; V: TRBV18; DNA: TGTGCCAGCTCAGGGCAGGGGGCTGACAATGAGCAGTTCTTC; CDR3: CASSGQGADNEQFF
size: few; J: TRBJ2-1; D: .; V: TRBV12-2; DNA: TGTGCAAGTCGCAAGCGCTTTAGCGGGGCCTACAATGAGCAGTTCTTC; CDR3: CASRKRFSGAYNEQFF
size: many; J: TRBJ2-3; D: .; V: TRBV2; DNA: TGTGCCAGCACCTACTCCACAGATACGCAGTATTTT; CDR3: CASTYSTDTQYF
size: many; J: TRBJ2-5; D: .; V: TRBV18; DNA: TGTGCCAGCTCACCAGGGCGGAGACAAGAGACCCAGTACTTC; CDR3: CASSPGRRQETQYF
size: many; J: TRBJ2-3; D: TRBD1; V: TRBV7-2; DNA: TGTGCCAGCAGCTTTGGACAGGCGGGAGATACGCAGTATTTT; CDR3: CASSFGQAGDTQYF
size: few; J: TRBJ2-2; D: .; V: TRBV5-1; DNA: TGCGCCAGCAGCCCGACGGACGCCTGGGCCGGGGAGCTGTTTTTT; CDR3: CASSPTDAWAGELFF
size: .; J: TRBJ2-1; D: .; V: TRBV7-3; DNA: TGTGCCAGCAGCCGGGTAGCGGACAATGAGCAGTTCTTC; CDR3: CASSRVADNEQFF
size: many; J: TRBJ2-3; D: TRBD2; V: TRBV4-3; DNA: TGCGCCAGCAGCTCGCTAGCGGGGCGGAAAGATACGCAGTATTTT; CDR3: CASSSLAGRKDTQYF
size: .; J: TRBJ2-5; D: .; V: TRBV7-9; DNA: TGTGCCAGCACCCAGGGGATCTTGTCGGAGACCCAGTACTTC; CDR3: CASTQGILSETQYF
size: .; J: TRBJ2-4; D: .; V: TRBV29-1; DNA: TGCAGCGTTGAGCCGGGGGCTCGGGAAAACATTCAGTACTTC; CDR3: CSVEPGARENIQYF
size: .; J: TRBJ2-5; D: .; V: TRBV3-1; DNA: TGTGCCAGCAGCCAAGGGCGATTTAGCAGGGAGACCCAGTACTTC; CDR3: CASSQGRFSRETQYF
size: .; J: TRBJ2-3; D: .; V: TRBV13; DNA: TGTGCCAGCAGCATTAGACGGCCTACAGATACGCAGTATTTT; CDR3: CASSIRRPTDTQYF
size: few; J: TRBJ2-2; D: .; V: TRBV11-3; DNA: TGTGCCAGCAGCTCCCGTGGGGGGGAGCTGTTTTTT; CDR3: CASSSRGGELFF
size: many; J: TRBJ1-1; D: .; V: TRBV18; DNA: TGTGCCAGCTCACCTGGACAGATGAACACTGAAGCTTTCTTT; CDR3: CASSPGQMNTEAFF